These 23 T cell receptor beta chains came from one sample sequenced in a study of blood T cell repertoires in COVID-19. Assay used: immunoSEQ multiplex PCR; TCRdb lists only in-frame clones, some missing. The sample holds roughly 200,000 clones; roughly 86% are singletons and the top ten take 1.5% to 2%. Sequencing used peripheral blood. These receptors were taken from a man between 18 and 29 years old with active or convalescent COVID-19.

The chain is built from TRBV6-1 and TRBJ1-5; D is perhaps TRBD1 (5 bases). CDR3 length: 14 residues. Trimming shortened V by 2 bases and J by 7 bases, and 12 bases separated the two germline ends. CDR1 and CDR2 from the germline V gene are MNHNS and SASEGT. CDR3 bases: TGTGCCAGCAGTGAATTGGAGGGGCGGCAGCCCCAGCATTTT. This codes for CASSELEGRQPQHF.

CDR3 sequence reads: CASSLMTGFSNYGYTF. The CDR3 coding sequence is TGTGCCAGCAGCCTAATGACAGGGTTTAGTAACTATGGCTACACCTTC. The rearrangement links TRBV5-8 to TRBJ1-2, with TRBD1 identical over 7 bases. Germline V gene sequence: CDR1 SGHTS, CDR2 YDEGEE. This CDR3 has 16 residues. The trim removed 4 bases at V and 1 base at J, leaving 10 bases unmatched.

This clone appeared once. This sequence joins TRBV7-2 and TRBJ1-1; D might be TRBD1 (5 bases). V lost 2 bases, J lost 1 base, and 8 bases lay in between. Germline lookup yields CDR1 SGHTA and CDR2 FQGNSA. This CDR3 is 14 amino acids long. This chain's CDR3 is CASSLRQTNTEAFF. The CDR3 DNA follows: TGTGCCAGCAGCTTACGACAGACGAACACTGAAGCTTTCTTT.

This chain links TRBV9 with TRBJ1-4; 8 bases match TRBD1. The CDR3 runs to 18 residues. V lost 2 bases to trimming and J lost 0 bases; unmatched junction nucleotides: 9. Germline values: CDR1 SGDLS, CDR2 YYNGEE. CDR3 sequence (DNA): TGTGCCAGCAGCGTTGGGACAGGACCTTTTGCAACTAATGAAAAACTGTTTTTT. This translates into CASSVGTGPFATNEKLFF.

The rearrangement joins TRBV14 to TRBJ2-6; 8 positions agree with TRBD1. The J segment lost 2 bases and the V segment lost 4 bases, leaving 10 bases of the junction unmatched. The CDR3 runs to 18 residues. Germline V CDR1 and CDR2: SGHDN, FVKESK. The CDR3 protein is CASSLLGQGLAGANVLTF. CDR3 nucleotides: TGTGCCAGCAGCCTACTAGGACAGGGACTCGCTGGGGCCAACGTCCTGACTTTC. The full variable domain, in which reference TRBV14 and TRBJ2-6 provide the parts outside the CDR3, is EAGVTQFPSHSVIEKGQTVTLRCDPISGHDNLYWYRRVMGKEIKFLLHFVKESKQDESGMPNNRFLAERTGGTYSTLKVQPAELEDSGVYFCASSLLGQGLAGANVLTFGAGSRLTVL.

The gene calls are TRBV10-3 and TRBJ2-3; TRBD2 matches at 7 bases. Germline V gives CDR1 ENHRY, CDR2 SYGVKD. This CDR3 contains 15 residues. The J segment lost 2 bases and the V segment lost 7 bases, leaving 9 bases of the junction unmatched. CDR3 DNA: TGTGCCATCACCCGGGGGGACGTACCCACAGATACGCAGTATTTT. It is translated as CAITRGDVPTDTQYF.

The chain carries TRBV27 and TRBJ2-7; maybe TRBD1 (6 bases). Deletions cut 6 bases from V and 3 bases from J, with 12 bases between. The CDR3 sequence is 13 residues long. Germline assignment: CDR1 MNHEY and CDR2 SMNVEV (reference sequence). The chain's CDR3 is CASRWTVGYEQYF. In DNA form, the CDR3 reads TGTGCCAGCAGGTGGACAGTTGGCTACGAGCAGTACTTC.

CDR3 bases: TGTGCCAGTAGTATCCCCCCAGGGCGGGGGAACACTGAAGCTTTCTTT. This codes for CASSIPPGRGNTEAFF. The chain couples TRBV19 to TRBJ1-1; tentative D call: TRBD1 (5 bases). V lost 3 bases, J lost 1 base, and 15 bases lay in between. This CDR3 region has 16 residues. The germline gives CDR1 LNHDA, CDR2 SQIVND (reference sequence). Together with reference TRBV19 and TRBJ1-1, the CDR3 gives the full variable domain: DGGITQSPKYLFRKEGQNVTLSCEQNLNHDAMYWYRQDPGQGLRLIYYSQIVNDFQKGDIAEGYSVSREKKESFPLTVTSAQKNPTAFYLCASSIPPGRGNTEAFFGQGTRLTVV.

The V call is TRBV4-3, the J call TRBJ2-3; D remains ambiguous. The CDR3 is 15 amino acids. The V gene lost 1 base and the J gene lost 7 bases, with 15 bases spanning the gap. Germline V gives CDR1 LGHNA, CDR2 YSLEER. The CDR3 sequence is CASSQGPAVQHTQYF. CDR3 nucleotide sequence: TGCGCCAGCAGCCAAGGGCCCGCGGTCCAGCATACGCAGTATTTT.

This chain connects TRBV2 to TRBJ1-2, with D possibly being TRBD1 (5 bases). CDR1 and CDR2 (germline): SNHLY, FYNNEI. The CDR3 contains 14 residues. Trimming shortened V by 2 bases and J by 7 bases, and 14 bases separated the two germline ends. The CDR3 sequence: CASSEQGFEPGYTF. The CDR3 bases are TGTGCCAGCAGTGAACAGGGTTTTGAACCTGGCTACACCTTC.

This chain links TRBV6-4 with TRBJ1-1, with 9 bases identical to TRBD1. Germline V gene sequence: CDR1 MRHNA, CDR2 SNTAGT. The CDR3 covers 14 residues. The ends lost 6 bases at V and 4 bases at J; junction bases unmatched: 6. The CDR3 here is CASRPWTGATEAFF. The CDR3, as DNA: TGTGCCAGCAGGCCGTGGACAGGGGCCACTGAAGCTTTCTTT.

The chain uses TRBV11-2 and TRBJ2-7; the match to TRBD1 covers 8 bases. This CDR3 spans 15 amino acids. The germline CDR1 and CDR2 sequences are SGHAT and FQNNGV. The V gene end was trimmed by 5 bases and the J gene end by 5 bases; junction bases not matched to a gene: 11. The CDR3 DNA is TGTGCCAGCAGCCGACAGGGGTGGAATGAGGACGAGCAGTACTTC. This codes for CASSRQGWNEDEQYF.

V usage is TRBV3-1 (or the pseudogene TRBV3-2) and J usage is TRBJ2-3, with 14 bases aligning to TRBD2. This CDR3 has 16 amino acids. CDR1 is LGHDT, CDR2 YNNKEL, per germline (reference sequence). The V and J ends lost 4 bases and 4 bases, in that order; junction bases with no gene match: 4. Written as DNA, the CDR3 is TGTGCCAGCAGCCTGACTAGCGGGGGGGCGGCAGATACGCAGTATTTT. Translating it yields CASSLTSGGAADTQYF.

V usage is TRBV18 and J usage is TRBJ2-3; 8 positions match TRBD2. The ends lost 4 bases at V and 1 base at J; junction bases unmatched: 4. The CDR3 totals 15 residues. Germline V gives CDR1 KGHSH, CDR2 LQKENI. Here the CDR3 reads CASSLRGVGTDTQYF. DNA for the CDR3: TGTGCCAGCTCACTGCGGGGGGTCGGCACAGATACGCAGTATTTT. The full variable domain, with the rest looked up from reference TRBV18 and TRBJ2-3, is NAGVMQNPRHLVRRRGQEARLRCSPMKGHSHVYWYRQLPEEGLKFMVYLQKENIIDESGMPKERFSAEFPKEGPSILRIQQVVRGDSAAYFCASSLRGVGTDTQYFGPGTRLTVL.

The chain joins TRBV6-7 to TRBJ2-1, with D unclear. TRBV6-7 is an open reading frame whose function is uncertain. V lost 4 bases, J lost 0 bases, and 13 bases lay in between. The CDR3 totals 16 residues. CDR3 region: CASSCKMVSSYNEQFF. DNA for the CDR3: TGTGCCAGCAGTTGTAAGATGGTGAGCTCCTACAATGAGCAGTTCTTC.

The rearrangement uses TRBV2 and TRBJ2-2; 8 bases fit TRBD1. This CDR3 comprises 14 residues. V lost 5 bases and J lost 6; bases outside the gene matches: 5. Looked up from germline, CDR1 is SNHLY and CDR2 is FYNNEI. The CDR3 here is CASSTTTGAGELFF. Written as DNA, the CDR3 is TGTGCCAGCAGTACCACGACAGGGGCCGGGGAGCTGTTTTTT.

The chain links TRBV29-1 to TRBJ2-3; TRBD2 aligns across 16 bases. Germline trimming cut 4 bases from V and 5 bases from J; bases unmatched to any gene: 9. The CDR3 runs 17 residues. CDR1 is SQVTM, CDR2 ANQGSEA, per germline. The CDR3 loop is CSVVSGLAGGRGDTQYF. In DNA form, the CDR3 reads TGCAGCGTTGTCTCGGGACTAGCGGGGGGGCGTGGAGATACGCAGTATTTT.

The chain links TRBV6-5 to TRBJ2-2, with a possible D match to TRBD2 (6 bases). The germline V and J ends were trimmed by 4 bases and 0 bases, with 12 bases remaining between them. The CDR3 sequence is 16 residues long. Germline V gene data show CDR1 as MNHEY and CDR2 as SVGAGI. The CDR3 DNA sequence: TGTGCCAGCAGTTGGGCTAGCGAACCGAACACCGGGGAGCTGTTTTTT. This gives the protein CASSWASEPNTGELFF.

The CDR3 coding sequence is TGTGCCACCAGCAGCGCCAACAGGGGAGGTTCGAACACTGAAGCTTTCTTT. As protein: CATSSANRGGSNTEAFF. The rearrangement links TRBV15 to TRBJ1-1, with TRBD1 matching 7 bases. The junction had 11 bases not matched to a gene; V was cut back by 3 bases and J by 1 base. Looked up from germline, CDR1 is LNHNV and CDR2 is YYDKDF (reference sequence). This CDR3 spans 17 amino acids.

The chain joins TRBV9 to TRBJ2-3; D remains unclear. V dropped 0 bases and J dropped 4 bases, with 6 bases sitting between them. This CDR3 has 13 residues. CDR1 and CDR2 from the germline V gene are SGDLS and YYNGEE. The CDR3 loop is CASSVESADTQYF. CDR3 in DNA: TGTGCCAGCAGCGTAGAGAGTGCAGATACGCAGTATTTT.

The chain has TRBV6-5 and TRBJ2-2; D is perhaps TRBD1 (6 bases). Trimming shortened V by 6 bases and J by 6 bases, and 14 bases separated the two germline ends. This CDR3 contains 14 residues. Germline loops: CDR1 MNHEY, CDR2 SVGAGI. Written as DNA, the CDR3 is TGTGCCAGCAGCCTCAGGGGAAAGGCCGGGGAGCTGTTTTTT. Protein product: CASSLRGKAGELFF.

This clone was seen a single time. The rearrangement uses TRBV3-1 (or the pseudogene TRBV3-2) and TRBJ2-5; 8 bases are a match to TRBD2. The CDR3 is made up of 16 amino acids. Trimming took 1 base from V and 2 from J; bases not matched to a gene: 6. Germline assignment: CDR1 LGHDT and CDR2 YNNKEL (reference sequence). CDR3 sequence (DNA): TGTGCCAGCAGCCAAGGTCTGGCGGGAGGACAAGAGACCCAGTACTTC. Translating it yields CASSQGLAGGQETQYF.

This chain connects TRBV29-1 to TRBJ1-3; possibly TRBD1 for D (6 bases). Germline V gives CDR1 SQVTM, CDR2 ANQGSEA. The V end was cut by 4 bases, the J end by 2 bases, with 12 bases between. The CDR3 consists of 14 residues. The CDR3 nucleotides read TGCAGCGTTGCCCCGACAGGAACTGGAAACACCATATATTTT. Translation: CSVAPTGTGNTIYF.